The present TCR beta chain was sequenced within a study of naive and memory T cell subsets. Study-wide points: Naive repertoires, especially CD8, held a few larger clonotypes, possibly memory cells re-expressing CD45RA.

This CDR3 contains 16 residues. CDR1 is DFQATT and CDR2 is SNEGSKA in the germline V gene (reference sequence). V lost 1 base and J lost 5; bases outside the gene matches: 14. Regarding this clonotype: What it binds is unknown.

Both TRBC1 and TRBC2 were covered by a beta constant-region primer of two equimolar oligonucleotides. Four rounds of PCR amplified the ligated cDNA using nested alpha and beta constant-region primers plus SP2. In TCRdb, the UMI-ligation and nested PCR reads were re-called with MiXCR into one record per CDR3 protein. The sample holds 120,000 to 150,000 distinct CDR3 sequences, approximately 18% seen once. Sequencing input: naive CD8+ T cells from blood. The sequence came from a human donor in good health. The V call is TRBV20-1, the J call TRBJ2-7; TRBD2 agrees at 7 bases. Written as DNA, the CDR3 is TGCAGTGCTAGAGGGGAAGGCGGGAGTATTGCCAACGAGCAGTACTTC. Protein: CSARGEGGSIANEQYF.